One and the same sample provided the 28 T cell receptor beta chains below, sequenced in a study of T cell repertoires in cytomegalovirus infection. TCRdb used MiXCR to reprocess the reads, holding one entry per CDR3 protein. The sample has some 150,000 distinct CDR3 sequences, 5.5% to 8% seen once. Sequences were obtained from PBMCs. These receptors were obtained from a human donor in good health (CMV status not recorded). Some clones in this sample may be carry-over from other donors' samples.

This clonotype has only a few counts. CDR3 DNA: TGTGCCAGCAGTTCCTTCACCCCGAACACTGAAGCTTTCTTT. It codes for CASSSFTPNTEAFF. This sequence joins TRBV12-3 or TRBV12-4 and TRBJ1-1; D not resolved. The CDR3 runs 14 residues. Trimming left V 4 bases short and J 1 base short, with 10 bases between.

This clonotype was seen ten or more times. This chain joins TRBV7-8 and TRBJ2-1; D is possibly TRBD1 (5 bases). Trimming shortened V by 0 bases and J by 10 bases, and 7 bases separated the two germline ends. Looked up from germline, CDR1 is SGHVS and CDR2 is FQNEAQ. There are 12 residues in the CDR3. The CDR3 bases are TGTGCCAGCAGCTTAGCGGGGCGGGAGCAGTTCTTC. Its protein product is CASSLAGREQFF. Combining the CDR3 with reference TRBV7-8 and TRBJ2-1 gives the whole variable domain GAGVSQSPRYKVAKRGQDVALRCDPISGHVSLFWYQQALGQGPEFLTYFQNEAQLDKSGLPSDRFFAERPEGSVSTLKIQRTQQEDSAVYLCASSLAGREQFFGPGTRLTVL.

This clonotype was found many times. V is TRBV7-9 and J is TRBJ2-7; D may be TRBD1 (6 bases). Germline CDR1 is SEHNR and CDR2 is FQNEAQ (reference sequence). V dropped 5 bases and J dropped 6 bases, with 20 bases sitting between them. The CDR3 contains 15 residues. The CDR3 nucleotides are TGTGCCAGCAGCCCAAAACAGGGACGATTTCGCGAGCAGTACTTC. This encodes CASSPKQGRFREQYF.

This clonotype was counted only a few times. V and J are TRBV10-3 and TRBJ2-2; a possible D gene is TRBD1 (5 bases). This CDR3 comprises 15 residues. Deletions cut 10 bases from V and 0 bases from J, with 15 bases between. Germline lookup yields CDR1 ENHRY and CDR2 SYGVKD. The CDR3 loop reads CATAKGQSNTGELFF. The DNA for the CDR3 is TGTGCCACCGCCAAAGGACAATCGAACACCGGGGAGCTGTTTTTT.

The V and J genes are TRBV5-1 and TRBJ2-5; 12 bases align to TRBD2. The CDR3 sequence is 15 residues long. J gave up 10 bases and V 4 bases, and 11 bases lay outside the gene matches. Germline lookup yields CDR1 SGHRS and CDR2 YFSETQ. This CDR3 is CASSQQTSGGPRQYF. As DNA, the CDR3 is TGCGCCAGCAGCCAACAGACTAGCGGGGGTCCCCGCCAGTACTTC.

This clonotype was seen repeatedly, ten times or more. The V gene is TRBV7-6, the J gene TRBJ1-2, with 8 bases identical to TRBD1. Germline values: CDR1 SGHVS, CDR2 FNYEAQ. The junction had 16 bases not matched to a gene; V was cut back by 5 bases and J by 5 bases. The CDR3 runs to 17 residues. The CDR3 DNA reads TGTGCCAGCAGCCCATACCTCGGACAGGGTCAGGCGTATGGCTACACCTTC. Residues: CASSPYLGQGQAYGYTF.

This chain uses TRBV3-1 with TRBJ2-1; possible D gene TRBD2, 5 bases. CDR1 and CDR2 from the germline V gene are LGHDT and YNNKEL (reference sequence). The V end lost 1 base, the J end lost 13 bases, and 11 bases lay between the germline ends. The CDR3 loop spans 12 amino acids. The DNA for the CDR3 is TGTGCCAGCAGCCAAGGCCGGGAACGTCAGTTCTTC. Its translation is CASSQGRERQFF.

This clonotype was seen many times. This chain uses TRBV7-2 with TRBJ1-1, with TRBD1 as a possible D gene (6 bases). Germline V gives CDR1 SGHTA, CDR2 FQGNSA. Trimming took off 5 bases at V and 0 bases at J, with 16 bases between the two ends. The CDR3 contains 16 residues. DNA of the CDR3: TGTGCCAGCAGCCAGATGCGGACAGCGATGAACACTGAAGCTTTCTTT. Amino acids: CASSQMRTAMNTEAFF. Supplemented by reference TRBV7-2 and TRBJ1-1, the full variable domain reads GAGVSQSPSNKVTEKGKDVELRCDPISGHTALYWYRQSLGQGLEFLIYFQGNSAPDKSGLPSDRFSAERTGGSVSTLTIQRTQQEDSAVYLCASSQMRTAMNTEAFFGQGTRLTVV.

This clonotype was detected many times. J is TRBJ1-2 and V is TRBV7-2, with D possibly matching TRBD1 (5 bases). The CDR3 sequence is 16 residues long. Trimming shortened V by 1 base and J by 4 bases, and 16 bases separated the two germline ends. Germline V gives CDR1 SGHTA, CDR2 FQGNSA. CDR3 sequence (DNA): TGTGCCAGCAGCTTAGAGGTGGGGGTGGAGAGCTATGGCTACACCTTC. Protein sequence: CASSLEVGVESYGYTF.

This clonotype came up many times. V is TRBV7-2 and J is TRBJ2-7; D is perhaps TRBD1 (6 bases). Germline-derived CDR1 and CDR2 are SGHTA and FQGNSA. Trimming pared 6 bases from V and 4 bases from J, leaving 10 bases between. This CDR3 comprises 12 residues. The CDR3 DNA reads TGTGCCAGCAGGGCGACAGGTTACGAGCAGTACTTC. Amino acids: CASRATGYEQYF.

Many counts were recorded for this clonotype. The rearrangement joins TRBV7-2 to TRBJ2-5; D is possibly TRBD2 (5 bases). Germline-derived CDR1 and CDR2 are SGHTA and FQGNSA. The CDR3 sequence is 15 residues long. Trimming cost V 1 base and J 5 bases, with 14 bases left between them. The CDR3 loop reads CASSLDGGLGETQYF. The CDR3 DNA follows: TGTGCCAGCAGCTTAGATGGCGGGTTGGGCGAGACCCAGTACTTC. The whole variable domain, filled in from reference TRBV7-2 and TRBJ2-5, reads GAGVSQSPSNKVTEKGKDVELRCDPISGHTALYWYRQSLGQGLEFLIYFQGNSAPDKSGLPSDRFSAERTGGSVSTLTIQRTQQEDSAVYLCASSLDGGLGETQYFGPGTRLLVL.

This clonotype was seen at least ten times. J is TRBJ2-7 and V is TRBV11-2; 9 nucleotides align to TRBD2. The germline V gene has CDR1 SGHAT and CDR2 FQNNGV. V shed 3 bases, J shed 3 bases, and the junction held 6 bases outside the gene matches. CDR3 size: 15 residues. CDR3 loop: CASSFSLAGDYEQYF. The CDR3 region has the DNA TGTGCCAGCAGCTTTAGCTTAGCGGGGGACTACGAGCAGTACTTC.

This clonotype was observed many times. The chain carries TRBV19 and TRBJ2-1; 7 positions match TRBD2. This CDR3 spans 14 amino acids. Germline CDR1 and CDR2: LNHDA and SQIVND (reference sequence). The V and J ends lost 4 bases and 1 base, in that order; junction bases with no gene match: 1. DNA of the CDR3: TGTGCCAGTAGTAGGGGGGGGTCCTACAATGAGCAGTTCTTC. The encoded protein is CASSRGGSYNEQFF.

This clonotype occurred many times. J is TRBJ2-7 and V is TRBV28; D assignment may be TRBD1 or TRBD2 (5 bases each). The V gene's germline CDR1 is MDHEN and CDR2 SYDVKM. This CDR3 region has 16 residues. Trimming shortened V by 4 bases and J by 2 bases, and 18 bases separated the two germline ends. The DNA for the CDR3 is TGTGCCAGCAGTTCACCTCGGGGCCAAAAAGCCTACGAGCAGTACTTC. As protein: CASSSPRGQKAYEQYF.

This clonotype was seen a few times. The chain carries TRBV10-3 and TRBJ2-1; D not certain. This CDR3 comprises 16 residues. Germline CDR1 reads ENHRY; CDR2 reads SYGVKD. Deletions cut 2 bases from V and 4 bases from J, with 15 bases between. The CDR3 nucleotides read TGTGCCATCAGTGAGGAAGAGAAGGCAGCTTACAATGAGCAGTTCTTC. It yields the protein CAISEEEKAAYNEQFF.

The chain employs TRBV28 and TRBJ1-1; 10 bases map to TRBD1. The V gene end was trimmed by 6 bases and the J gene end by 3 bases; junction bases not matched to a gene: 4. Germline-derived CDR1 and CDR2 are MDHEN and SYDVKM. The CDR3 totals 14 residues. CDR3 residues: CASRQDRGDTEAFF. The DNA for the CDR3 is TGTGCCAGCAGACAGGACAGGGGGGACACTGAAGCTTTCTTT.

V and J are TRBV11-1 and TRBJ1-2; 9 bases line up with TRBD1. The germline V gene encodes CDR1 SGHAT and CDR2 FQDESV (reference sequence). J was trimmed by 7 bases and V by 5 bases; bases with no gene match: 5. This CDR3 comprises 13 residues. CDR3: CASSGTGTTGYTF. CDR3 DNA sequence: TGTGCCAGCAGCGGGACAGGGACCACTGGCTACACCTTC.

This clonotype has just a few counts. The chain joins TRBV5-1 to TRBJ2-7; TRBD1 agrees at 9 bases. The CDR3 runs to 14 residues. The junction had 5 bases not matched to a gene; V was cut back by 1 base and J by 6 bases. Germline CDR1 and CDR2: SGHRS and YFSETQ. CDR3 in DNA: TGCGCCAGCAGCTTGACAGGGGGCCTGGGCGAGCAGTACTTC. Translating gives CASSLTGGLGEQYF.

This clonotype occurred many times. The chain is built from TRBV7-8 and TRBJ2-1, with TRBD1 matching 7 bases. Germline lookup yields CDR1 SGHVS and CDR2 FQNEAQ. This CDR3 is 15 amino acids long. After removal of 4 bases from V and 4 bases from J, the junction contained 7 bases not matched to a gene. CDR3 in amino acids: CASSSWDSLYNEQFF. CDR3 nucleotide sequence: TGTGCCAGCAGCTCATGGGACAGTCTTTACAATGAGCAGTTCTTC.

In this sample, this clonotype turned up many times. V usage is TRBV10-3 and J usage is TRBJ1-1; D is possibly TRBD1 (6 bases). V was trimmed by 10 bases and J by 1 base, leaving 22 bases between them. The CDR3 consists of 16 residues. Germline V gene data show CDR1 as ENHRY and CDR2 as SYGVKD. This chain's CDR3 is CASATGRRGRNTEAFF. The CDR3, as DNA: TGTGCCAGCGCGACAGGCCGACGGGGTAGGAACACTGAAGCTTTCTTT.

There are many counts of this clonotype. This sequence joins TRBV18 and TRBJ2-6; the D is unclear. The ends were cut back, 6 bases at V and 0 bases at J, with 9 bases in the middle. The V gene's germline CDR1 is KGHSH and CDR2 LQKENI. CDR3 length: 15 residues. CDR3 nucleotide sequence: TGTGCCAGCTCCCCCACAAACTCTGGGGCCAACGTCCTGACTTTC. Amino acid sequence: CASSPTNSGANVLTF.

This clonotype was seen many times. The rearrangement joins TRBV11-2 to TRBJ2-1, with TRBD2 matching over 11 bases. The CDR3 sequence is 16 residues long. Germline CDR1 reads SGHAT; CDR2 reads FQNNGV. The ends lost 4 bases at V and 3 bases at J; junction bases unmatched: 5. CDR3 sequence: CASSYQLAGDYNEQFF. DNA of the CDR3: TGTGCCAGCAGCTATCAACTAGCGGGGGACTACAATGAGCAGTTCTTC. The full variable domain, rest sourced from reference TRBV11-2 and TRBJ2-1, is EAGVAQSPRYKIIEKRQSVAFWCNPISGHATLYWYQQILGQGPKLLIQFQNNGVVDDSQLPKDRFSAERLKGVDSTLKIQPAKLEDSAVYLCASSYQLAGDYNEQFFGPGTRLTVL.

This clonotype came up many times. The chain links TRBV7-9 to TRBJ1-2, with D possibly TRBD1 on 5 matching bases. V lost 5 bases and J lost 2, with 18 bases in between. The length of the CDR3 is 16 residues. CDR1 is SEHNR and CDR2 is FQNEAQ in the germline V gene (reference sequence). The CDR3 reads CASSQGRGLSNYGYTF. The CDR3, as DNA: TGTGCCAGCAGCCAAGGACGGGGGTTATCCAACTATGGCTACACCTTC.

The sample holds many counts of this clonotype. The chain couples TRBV28 to TRBJ2-7, with TRBD1 matching 7 bases. V trimming: 8 bases; J trimming: 1 base; junction bases outside the gene matches: 8. This CDR3 has 14 amino acids. CDR1 MDHEN and CDR2 SYDVKM come from the germline V gene. CDR3: CASWSAQGSYEQYF. The DNA for the CDR3 is TGTGCCAGCTGGTCGGCACAGGGGTCCTACGAGCAGTACTTC. Using reference TRBV28 and TRBJ2-7 for the parts outside the CDR3, the full variable domain is DVKVTQSSRYLVKRTGEKVFLECVQDMDHENMFWYRQDPGLGLRLIYFSYDVKMKEKGDIPEGYSVSREKKERFSLILESASTNQTSMYLCASWSAQGSYEQYFGPGTRLTVT.

This clonotype was counted many times. J is TRBJ1-3 and V is TRBV12-3 or TRBV12-4; D uncertain. This CDR3 is built from 13 residues. The germline V and J ends were trimmed by 5 bases and 4 bases, with 9 bases remaining between them. The CDR3 loop is CASSISTGNTIYF. The DNA for the CDR3 is TGTGCCAGCAGTATCTCAACCGGAAACACCATATATTTT.

This clonotype was observed at least ten times. The rearrangement uses TRBV19 and TRBJ1-5; a weak D match, TRBD1 (5 bases). The CDR3 sequence is 14 residues long. Germline CDR1 and CDR2: LNHDA and SQIVND (reference sequence). V lost 8 bases and J lost 4, with 15 bases in between. In DNA, the CDR3 is TGTGCCAGTCGACCGAGCGGGGGAAATCAGCCCCAGCATTTT. Protein product: CASRPSGGNQPQHF.

This clonotype was seen many times. V usage is TRBV19 and J usage is TRBJ2-3; either TRBD1 or TRBD2 may fit D (5 bases each). Between the trimmed V and J ends, which lost 7 bases and 3 bases, there was a span of 14 bases. The CDR3 is made up of 14 amino acids. Germline V gene data show CDR1 as LNHDA and CDR2 as SQIVND (reference sequence). The CDR3 sequence is CASTEGPRTDTQYF. CDR3 nucleotides: TGTGCCAGTACTGAGGGGCCGAGAACAGATACGCAGTATTTT.

This clonotype was found many times. V and J are TRBV10-3 and TRBJ2-3, with D tentatively TRBD2 (6 bases). Trimming removed 2 bases at V and 5 bases at J, with 8 bases between. Germline V gene data show CDR1 as ENHRY and CDR2 as SYGVKD. This CDR3 spans 13 amino acids. This chain's CDR3 is CAISERGIDTQYF. The CDR3 DNA reads as TGTGCCATCAGTGAGCGGGGGATAGATACGCAGTATTTT.